This T cell receptor (beta chain) was sequenced during a study of beta chain features in type 1 diabetes. As every portion of the isolated RNA was reverse transcribed, the sequencing read expressed TCRB transcripts. The data were produced by immunoSEQ multiplex PCR, yet TCRdb's version contains in-frame clones alone and is incomplete. The sample has some 180,000 clones; 10% to 15% are singletons. The CDR3 contains 15 residues. V trimming: 3 bases; J trimming: 5 bases; junction bases outside the gene matches: 8. Germline-derived CDR1 and CDR2 are GTSNPN and SVGIG (reference sequence). The receptor was isolated from a woman in her late teens or twenties in good health. The sample comprised central memory CD4+ T cells from blood. This chain connects TRBV30 to TRBJ1-5, with 9 bases matching TRBD1. The CDR3 coding sequence is TGTGCCTGGAGCCTGACAGGGGGTGGGTATCAGCCCCAGCATTTT. This sequence encodes CAWSLTGGGYQPQHF.